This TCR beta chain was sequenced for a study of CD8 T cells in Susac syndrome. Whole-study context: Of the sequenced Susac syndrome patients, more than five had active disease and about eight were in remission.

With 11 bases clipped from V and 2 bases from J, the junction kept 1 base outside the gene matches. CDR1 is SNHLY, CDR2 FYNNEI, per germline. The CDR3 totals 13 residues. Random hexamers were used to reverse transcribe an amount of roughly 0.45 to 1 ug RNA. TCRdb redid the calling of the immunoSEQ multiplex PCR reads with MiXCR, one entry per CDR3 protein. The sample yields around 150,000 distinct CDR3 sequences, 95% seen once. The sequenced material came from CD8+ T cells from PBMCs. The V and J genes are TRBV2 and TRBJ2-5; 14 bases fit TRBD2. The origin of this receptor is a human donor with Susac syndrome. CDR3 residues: CAGTSGGQETQYF. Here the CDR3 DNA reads TGTGCCGGGACTAGCGGGGGACAAGAGACCCAGTACTTC. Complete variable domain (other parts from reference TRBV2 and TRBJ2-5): EPEVTQTPSHQVTQMGQEVILRCVPISNHLYFYWYRQILGQKVEFLVSFYNNEISEKSEIFDDQFSVERPDGSNFTLKIRSTKLEDSAMYFCAGTSGGQETQYFGPGTRLLVL.